This entry describes one T cell receptor (beta chain). The data were taken from a study of technical replicates of blood from a handful of donors. The CDR3 spans 13 residues. Germline assignment: CDR1 SGHTA and CDR2 FQGNSA. Trimming took 2 bases from V and 6 from J, leaving 8 bases between them. Generated by immunoSEQ multiplex PCR, the TCRdb table keeps only in-frame clones and is missing some. The sample consists of about 57,000 clones, 93% of them appearing once. This TCR was recovered from a human donor in good health. Some clones in this sample may be carry-over from other donors' samples. The sequencing input was PBMCs. The rearrangement links TRBV7-2 to TRBJ2-1; D gene unclear. Here the CDR3 reads CASSLSLVNEQFF. As DNA, the CDR3 is TGTGCCAGCAGCTTATCCTTAGTCAATGAGCAGTTCTTC.